The rows below give T cell receptor beta chains drawn from one sample of a study of blood T cell repertoires in COVID-19. Clones were read by immunoSEQ multiplex PCR, and TCRdb kept only the in-frame ones, dropping some. Altogether approximately 280,000 clones are present, roughly 89% being singletons, with the ten largest covering under 2.5%. The material sequenced was peripheral blood. The receptor set was obtained from a man aged 45-65 years with acute or convalescent COVID-19. Both conserved end residues are part of each CDR3. D genes are given only for firm matches. Rows give clone size only sometimes, using once, few, many, or a class for an expanded clone.

-,TRBJ1-1,13,-,TRBV4-1,TGCGCCAGCAAGGTTACACTAAACACTGAAGCTTTCTTT,CASKVTLNTEAFF
TRBD1,TRBJ2-3,14,-,TRBV9,TGTGCCAGCACAAAGGGGGCCGTAGCAGATACGCAGTATTTT,CASTKGAVADTQYF
TRBD1,TRBJ1-2,15,-,TRBV3-1/TRBV3-2,TGTGCCAGCAGCCAACGGGGCCAGGGGGCCGATGGCTACACCTTC,CASSQRGQGADGYTF
TRBD2,TRBJ2-3,15,-,TRBV27,TGTGCCAGCAGTACGACTAGCGGGGGGATAAATACGCAGTATTTT,CASSTTSGGINTQYF
-,TRBJ1-1,12,-,TRBV7-9,TGTGCCAGCAGCTTGACCTCAGGGGAAGCTTTCTTT,CASSLTSGEAFF
TRBD1,TRBJ1-2,14,-,TRBV10-3,TGTGCCATCAGTGTCACAGGGGGAGGCTATGGCTACACCTTC,CAISVTGGGYGYTF
TRBD2,TRBJ2-7,17,few,TRBV3-1/TRBV3-2,TGTGCCAGCAGCCCTACACCCCATAGCGGGGGGCCTTACGAGCAGTACTTC,CASSPTPHSGGPYEQYF
TRBD1,TRBJ1-5,14,-,TRBV18,TGTGCCAGCTCACCCGGGACAGAGAATCAGCCCCAGCATTTT,CASSPGTENQPQHF
TRBD2,TRBJ2-1,15,-,TRBV5-1,TGCGCCAGCAGACCTAGCGGGGGGCCGTACAATGAGCAGTTCTTC,CASRPSGGPYNEQFF
TRBD2,TRBJ2-5,16,-,TRBV5-1,TGCGCCAGCAGCACTGGGGCTAGCGGGGGGCAAGAGACCCAGTACTTC,CASSTGASGGQETQYF
-,TRBJ1-1,16,-,TRBV12-5,TGTGCTAGTGGTTTGGTACTAATCCCCCCGAACACTGAAGCTTTCTTT,CASGLVLIPPNTEAFF
-,TRBJ2-1,16,-,TRBV18,TGTGCCAGCTCACCACCGGCTGGGGGGAGTCACAATGAGCAGTTCTTC,CASSPPAGGSHNEQFF
TRBD1,TRBJ2-4,13,-,TRBV19,TGTGCCAGTAGTAAGGACAGGGGTAACATTCAGTACTTC,CASSKDRGNIQYF
-,TRBJ1-6,11,-,TRBV20-1,TGCAGTGCTAAGGGGAATTCACCCCTCCACTTT,CSAKGNSPLHF
-,TRBJ1-5,13,-,TRBV10-1,TGCGCCAGCGGCGACAGGACGAATCAGCCCCAGCATTTT,CASGDRTNQPQHF
TRBD2,TRBJ2-1,15,once,TRBV18,TGTGCCAGCTCACCAGGCAGCGGGGGGTACAATGAGCAGTTCTTC,CASSPGSGGYNEQFF
TRBD2,TRBJ2-1,17,-,TRBV11-2,TGTGCCAGCAGCTTAGGGACTAGCGGGGGGGCTTACAATGAGCAGTTCTTC,CASSLGTSGGAYNEQFF
-,TRBJ2-1,15,-,TRBV30,TGTGCCTGGACCCCCCCGAGCGGAGCTTACAATGAGCAGTTCTTC,CAWTPPSGAYNEQFF
-,TRBJ2-5,14,-,TRBV5-1,TGCGCCAGCAGCTTGTCGGTGCGCCAAGAGACCCAGTACTTC,CASSLSVRQETQYF
-,TRBJ1-2,12,-,TRBV2,TGTGCCAGCTTCCCCAACCCTATGGGCTACACCTTC,CASFPNPMGYTF
-,TRBJ1-5,16,once,TRBV5-6,TGTGCCAGCAGCAACTGGACCGGGAGAAATGATCAGCCCCAGCATTTT,CASSNWTGRNDQPQHF
TRBD2,TRBJ2-7,14,-,TRBV10-3,TGTGCCATCAGGGAGCGGGGGGCTTCCTACGAGCAGTACTTC,CAIRERGASYEQYF
TRBD1,TRBJ1-6,18,-,TRBV4-1,TGCGCCAGCAGCCAAGTGGGGACAGGGGGGTCCTATAATTCACCCCTCCACTTT,CASSQVGTGGSYNSPLHF
TRBD1,TRBJ1-1,15,few,TRBV9,TGTGCCAGCAGCCACAGGGACAGAATGAACACTGAAGCTTTCTTT,CASSHRDRMNTEAFF
TRBD2,TRBJ2-1,17,-,TRBV24-1,TGTGCCACCAGTGATAGGACTAGCGGTGACTCCTACAATGAGCAGTTCTTC,CATSDRTSGDSYNEQFF
-,TRBJ2-1,15,-,TRBV2,TGTGCCAGCAGTGACATTAGGGGGGGTTACAATGAGCAGTTCTTC,CASSDIRGGYNEQFF
-,TRBJ1-1,12,-,TRBV29-1,TGCAGCGATAGGGGCTCGAACACTGAAGCTTTCTTT,CSDRGSNTEAFF
-,TRBJ2-5,14,-,TRBV7-3,TGTGCCAGCAGCTTAAATCGGGGAGCCGAGACCCAGTACTTC,CASSLNRGAETQYF
-,TRBJ1-3,16,-,TRBV18,TGTGCCAGCTCTCACTCGGGGGGGACCTCTGGAAACACCATATATTTT,CASSHSGGTSGNTIYF
-,TRBJ1-6,15,-,TRBV3-1/TRBV3-2,TGTGCCAGCAGCCGAATGCTAACGGGGAATTCACCCCTCCACTTT,CASSRMLTGNSPLHF
-,TRBJ2-3,17,once,TRBV19,TGTGCCAGTAGTCGACGGGGGATCCAGAGGTACACAGATACGCAGTATTTT,CASSRRGIQRYTDTQYF
-,TRBJ1-1,14,once,TRBV19,TGTGCCAGTAGTATGGAGGTAAGGGACACTGAAGCTTTCTTT,CASSMEVRDTEAFF
-,TRBJ1-2,14,-,TRBV6-6,TGTGCCAGCAGCTTACAGGGCAGTAACTATGGCTACACCTTC,CASSLQGSNYGYTF
TRBD1,TRBJ1-2,13,-,TRBV30,TGTGCCTGGAATGCCGACAGGGAGTATGGCTACACCTTC,CAWNADREYGYTF
TRBD1,TRBJ1-3,16,-,TRBV18,TGTGCCAGCTCACTGGGGGACAGCTACTCTGGAAACACCATATATTTT,CASSLGDSYSGNTIYF
TRBD1,TRBJ2-5,13,-,TRBV2,TGTGCCAGCAGTCAACAGGGGGGAGAGACCCAGTACTTC,CASSQQGGETQYF
TRBD1,TRBJ1-4,20,-,TRBV3-1/TRBV3-2,TGTGCCAGCAGCCAATTCCACCTAGGGACAGCGGGTGAAGCTAATGAAAAACTGTTTTTT,CASSQFHLGTAGEANEKLFF
-,TRBJ1-1,14,few,TRBV5-1,TGCGCCAGCAGCTTGGCCGCGGGTAACACTGAAGCTTTCTTT,CASSLAAGNTEAFF
TRBD1,TRBJ2-7,15,-,TRBV7-9,TGTGCCAGCAGCTTAGAGGACAGGTCCCCCTACGAGCAGTACTTC,CASSLEDRSPYEQYF
-,TRBJ1-1,14,-,TRBV10-1,TGCGCCAGCAGTGAGTGGACAGAAACCACTGAAGCTTTCTTT,CASSEWTETTEAFF
-,TRBJ1-6,13,-,TRBV7-3,TGTGCCAGCAGCTTCGCGAGGAATTCACCCCTCCACTTT,CASSFARNSPLHF
TRBD1,TRBJ2-7,15,once,TRBV10-2,TGCGCCAGCAGTGATAGTTGGCAGGGGGATGACGAGCAGTACTTC,CASSDSWQGDDEQYF
TRBD2,TRBJ2-7,14,-,TRBV2,TGTGCCACTGCGCGAGCGGGAGAGTCATACGAGCAGTACTTC,CATARAGESYEQYF